The clone carrying this T cell receptor beta chain was counted a few times. Its matching antigen is unknown. Before the COVID-19 pandemic, during about 2011-2019, CD4+ T cells were taken from unexposed donors. The cells were cultured for about 10 days before CD4+ T cells were isolated. The source of the sample is a study of CD4 T cells in relation to SARS-CoV-2 and coronaviruses. Study information: After roughly 11 days of antigen culture, PBMC TCR beta CDR3s were sequenced.

Produced via immunoSEQ multiplex PCR; TCRdb's table is partial and in-frame only. The table records roughly 16,000 clones, around 73% of them present only once. Looked up from germline, CDR1 is MRHNA and CDR2 is SNTAGT. V lost 8 bases and J 2 bases, leaving 11 bases between the germline ends. The CDR3 extends over 13 amino acids. This clonotype was obtained from a human donor in good health. The chain uses TRBV6-4 and TRBJ2-3, with D perhaps matching TRBD1 or TRBD2 (6 bases each). The sample taken for sequencing was CD4+ T cells from PBMCs, cultured in vitro. CDR3 amino acids: CASGAGHTDTQYF. DNA for the CDR3: TGTGCCAGCGGGGCGGGACACACAGATACGCAGTATTTT.